This T cell receptor beta chain was observed in a study of cytomegalovirus exposure and HLA in healthy donors. The ends were cut back, 6 bases at V and 4 bases at J, with 18 bases in the middle. The CDR3 loop spans 15 amino acids. Germline V CDR1 and CDR2: MRHNA, SNTAGT. This clone was detected a few times. Its matching antigen is unknown. Study results and limitations: Apart from CMV serostatus, no immune exposure information was available. Later analysis identified over 15,000 TCR beta sequences associated with HLA alleles, using a false discovery rate threshold of 0.05.

Both 60 Vbeta primers and 13 Jbeta primers went into the PCR. Sequencing used immunoSEQ multiplex PCR; TCRdb keeps in-frame clones, though not all of them. The data show 130,000 or so clones, around 79% seen once. Sequencing input: PBMCs. This chain connects TRBV6-4 to TRBJ1-2; D may be TRBD1 (6 bases). The TCR originated in a woman aged 40-49 years in good health and CMV-seronegative. The CDR3, as DNA: TGTGCCAGCAGCGCCGAGGGGAGAGGGGGCTATGGCTACACCTTC. Amino acids: CASSAEGRGGYGYTF.